What follows are 10 T cell receptor beta chains derived from one specimen sequenced in a study of cytomegalovirus exposure and HLA in healthy donors (dated by TCRdb to about 2017). Receptor libraries were prepared by the immunoSEQ multiplex PCR assay. For the multiplex PCR, a mixture combining 60 forward primers for TCR Vbeta segments and 13 reverse primers for TCR Jbeta segments was used. In its TCRdb copy, this immuneACCESS table keeps in-frame sequences only and misses some clones. Where compared with another copy, unresolved V genes explain less than half of these, and the others have no known cause. Present in this sample are some 140,000 clones, approximately 80% of which were seen just once. Together, the top ten hold around 1.3% of the sample. Input material: PBMCs. These receptors originate from a male donor in good health and CMV-seropositive.

The genes are TRBV6-6 and TRBJ1-1; the D is unclear. CDR3 length equals 14 residues. The germline CDR1 and CDR2 sequences are MNHNY and SVGAGI (reference sequence). With 6 bases removed from V and 4 bases from J, the gap between germline ends came to 15 bases. The CDR3 nucleotides read TGTGCCAGCAGCAGAGATGATTGGAGCACTGAAGCTTTCTTT. It specifies CASSRDDWSTEAFF.

V usage is TRBV2 and J usage is TRBJ2-7, with D possibly TRBD1 on 5 matching bases. CDR1 is SNHLY, CDR2 FYNNEI, per germline. V lost 2 bases to trimming and J lost 2 bases, with 13 bases between them. This CDR3 has 15 residues. DNA for the CDR3: TGTGCCAGCAGTGAATCCCGGACACCAGCCTACGAGCAGTACTTC. Translated: CASSESRTPAYEQYF.

The chain links TRBV6-1 to TRBJ2-1, with 10 nucleotides matching TRBD2. Germline trimming cut 6 bases from V and 9 bases from J; bases unmatched to any gene: 8. From germline, CDR1 is MNHNS and CDR2 SASEGT. The CDR3 is 14 residues long. The CDR3 DNA is TGTGCCAGCAGGGGGATTAGCGGGAGGACTGAGCAGTTCTTC. Translating it yields CASRGISGRTEQFF.

The chain joins TRBV7-9 to TRBJ2-3, with 8 bases aligning to TRBD1. Germline V gives CDR1 SEHNR, CDR2 FQNEAQ (reference sequence). This CDR3 region has 15 residues. Trimming at V came to 6 bases and at J to 10 bases, leaving 15 bases not matched to a gene. CDR3 in amino acids: CASSGPDRGGEAQYF. DNA of the CDR3: TGTGCCAGCAGTGGCCCCGACAGGGGTGGTGAGGCGCAGTATTTT.

The gene calls are TRBV14 and TRBJ2-6; D is unclear. The CDR3 sequence is 16 residues long. The germline V gene has CDR1 SGHDN and CDR2 FVKESK. V lost 2 bases, J lost 2 bases, and 10 bases lay in between. The CDR3 DNA follows: TGTGCCAGCAGCCAACCGGGTACAACTGGGGCCAACGTCCTGACTTTC. Translated, it gives CASSQPGTTGANVLTF.

The chain couples TRBV7-3 to TRBJ2-3; 7 nucleotides agree with TRBD1. The CDR3 length is 16 residues. V shed 5 bases, J shed 2 bases, and the junction held 10 bases outside the gene matches. CDR1 is SGHTA, CDR2 FQGTGA, per germline. The CDR3: CASSVGTAGITDTQYF. CDR3 in DNA: TGTGCCAGCAGCGTAGGGACAGCCGGAATCACAGATACGCAGTATTTT. The complete variable domain, with remaining parts taken from reference TRBV7-3 and TRBJ2-3, reads GAGVSQTPSNKVTEKGKYVELRCDPISGHTALYWYRQSLGQGPEFLIYFQGTGAADDSGLPNDRFFAVRPEGSVSTLKIQRTERGDSAVYLCASSVGTAGITDTQYFGPGTRLTVL.

The rearrangement links TRBV28 to TRBJ2-2; 9 nucleotides align to TRBD1. V was clipped by 3 bases and J by 6 bases; unmatched bases: 11. The CDR3 extends over 17 amino acids. In germline, CDR1 is MDHEN, CDR2 SYDVKM. The CDR3: CASSFSAGTGRAGELFF. DNA of the CDR3: TGTGCCAGCAGTTTCTCGGCCGGGACAGGGAGGGCCGGGGAGCTGTTTTTT.

The chain recombines TRBV28 with TRBJ2-3; tentative D call: TRBD2 (5 bases). The CDR3 is 13 residues long. Trimming took 7 bases from V and 4 from J, leaving 12 bases between them. Germline lookup yields CDR1 MDHEN and CDR2 SYDVKM. CDR3 coding DNA: TGTGCCAGCACATCGGACTGGGCAGATACGCAGTATTTT. Translation gives CASTSDWADTQYF.

The chain employs TRBV5-1 and TRBJ2-5, with D possibly matching TRBD2 (5 bases). V lost 7 bases and J 3 bases, leaving 13 bases between the germline ends. Germline CDR1 SGHRS, CDR2 YFSETQ. This CDR3 is 13 amino acids long. Here the CDR3 reads CASASGVKETQYF. DNA for the CDR3: TGCGCCAGCGCTTCCGGGGTTAAAGAGACCCAGTACTTC.

This clone was recorded only once. The chain joins TRBV7-2 to TRBJ2-1; 8 bases map to TRBD2. Per germline, CDR1 SGHTA and CDR2 FQGNSA. V shed 4 bases, J shed 2 bases, and the junction held 4 bases outside the gene matches. There are 15 residues in the CDR3. Written as DNA, the CDR3 is TGTGCCAGCAGCTGGGCGGGAGGCCCCTACAATGAGCAGTTCTTC. The encoded protein is CASSWAGGPYNEQFF. The variable domain in full, completed from reference TRBV7-2 and TRBJ2-1, reads GAGVSQSPSNKVTEKGKDVELRCDPISGHTALYWYRQSLGQGLEFLIYFQGNSAPDKSGLPSDRFSAERTGGSVSTLTIQRTQQEDSAVYLCASSWAGGPYNEQFFGPGTRLTVL.